Below, 14 T cell receptor beta chains from the same sample are listed, as sequenced in a study of Graves' ophthalmopathy and Graves' hyperthyroidism. Transcripts of RNA were the source for amplifying TCR beta CDR3 regions. First-round RT-PCR used HTBI primers; second-round multiplex PCR followed. TCRdb analysed the multiplex PCR reads with MiXCR anew, one entry per CDR3 protein. The table lists a few hundred thousand distinct CDR3 sequences, roughly 39% of them singletons. Source material: peripheral blood or thyroid tissue (not recorded which). All receptors come from an adult man with Graves' hyperthyroidism.

This clonotype was seen ten or more times. The chain combines TRBV9 with TRBJ2-5; TRBD2 aligns across 12 bases. The CDR3 spans 15 residues. CDR1 and CDR2 from the germline V gene are SGDLS and YYNGEE. The J segment lost 4 bases and the V segment lost 1 base, leaving 2 bases of the junction unmatched. The CDR3 loop is CASSVLAGGSETQYF. The CDR3 DNA sequence: TGTGCCAGCAGCGTACTAGCGGGGGGGTCAGAGACCCAGTACTTC.

This chain joins TRBV5-6 and TRBJ2-7; no clear D gene. The CDR3 totals 16 residues. Trimming shortened V by 4 bases and J by 2 bases, and 19 bases separated the two germline ends. The germline V gene has CDR1 SGHDT and CDR2 YYEEEE. Written as DNA, the CDR3 is TGTGCCAGCAGCCCGTGGGGTCGGCAGGCCACCTACGAGCAGTACTTC. This codes for CASSPWGRQATYEQYF.

This clonotype was seen ten or more times. The rearrangement joins TRBV11-1 to TRBJ1-4; D gene unclear. V lost 5 bases, J lost 4 bases, and 8 bases lay in between. This CDR3 is 13 amino acids long. Germline values: CDR1 SGHAT, CDR2 FQDESV (reference sequence). CDR3 region: CASSDTDNEKLFF. DNA of the CDR3: TGTGCCAGCAGCGACACTGATAATGAAAAACTGTTTTTT. Complete variable domain (other parts from reference TRBV11-1 and TRBJ1-4): EAEVAQSPRYKITEKSQAVAFWCDPISGHATLYWYRQILGQGPELLVQFQDESVVDDSQLPKDRFSAERLKGVDSTLKIQPAELGDSAMYLCASSDTDNEKLFFGSGTQLSVL.

The chain uses TRBV29-1 and TRBJ1-2, with 8 nucleotides matching TRBD1. The V gene's germline CDR1 is SQVTM and CDR2 ANQGSEA. The ends lost 3 bases at V and 5 bases at J; junction bases unmatched: 5. The CDR3 runs to 13 residues. DNA for the CDR3: TGCAGCGTTGATCCGAGGACAGGGTATGGCTACACCTTC. Its translation is CSVDPRTGYGYTF.

This clonotype has a count of ten or more. Here the CDR3 DNA reads TGTGCCAGCAGGGCCGCAGGGGAGGTGTATGGCTACACCTTC. Protein product: CASRAAGEVYGYTF. The chain joins TRBV6-5 to TRBJ1-2; D is possibly TRBD1 (6 bases). V was pared by 6 bases and J by 5 bases, with 16 bases between. CDR1 is MNHEY and CDR2 is SVGAGI in the germline V gene. The CDR3 loop spans 14 amino acids.

The chain recombines TRBV7-6 with TRBJ2-3; 8 nucleotides agree with TRBD2. The junction had 14 bases not matched to a gene; V was cut back by 4 bases and J by 8 bases. Germline V gene sequence: CDR1 SGHVS, CDR2 FNYEAQ. CDR3 length: 16 amino acids. CDR3 bases: TGTGCCAGCAGCTCCCTCGCTGGCGGGGGGTGGGGTACGCAGTATTTT. It encodes CASSSLAGGGWGTQYF.

The sample holds many counts of this clonotype. The rearrangement joins TRBV5-1 to TRBJ2-7; 11 bases fit TRBD2. This CDR3 contains 13 residues. V shed 2 bases, J shed 6 bases, and the junction held 1 base outside the gene matches. The germline V gene encodes CDR1 SGHRS and CDR2 YFSETQ. This CDR3 is CASSFGTSGEQYF. The CDR3 DNA reads as TGCGCCAGCAGCTTCGGGACTAGCGGCGAGCAGTACTTC.

This clonotype occurred many times. The chain employs TRBV20-1 and TRBJ2-5; 8 bases line up with TRBD1. Germline V lookup: CDR1 DFQATT, CDR2 SNEGSKA (reference sequence). The CDR3 runs to 15 residues. V trimming: 1 base; J trimming: 5 bases; junction bases outside the gene matches: 9. CDR3 nucleotides: TGCAGTGCTAGAGTTGCCAGACAGGGGTGGGAGACCCAGTACTTC. It encodes CSARVARQGWETQYF.

This clonotype was detected a few times. This chain joins TRBV5-1 and TRBJ2-5; TRBD2 matches 7 bases. The germline CDR1 and CDR2 sequences are SGHRS and YFSETQ. J was trimmed by 1 base and V by 2 bases; bases with no gene match: 11. The CDR3 is made up of 17 amino acids. The CDR3, as DNA: TGCGCCAGCAGCTTCTTAGTCGGGGGGACCCCCCAAGAGACCCAGTACTTC. Amino acids: CASSFLVGGTPQETQYF.

This chain uses TRBV19 with TRBJ2-2, with TRBD2 matching over 8 bases. Germline assignment: CDR1 LNHDA and CDR2 SQIVND (reference sequence). The ends lost 6 bases at V and 7 bases at J; junction bases unmatched: 4. This CDR3 has 13 residues. CDR3 sequence: CASRRGTSGELFF. The CDR3 DNA is TGTGCCAGTAGGAGAGGGACTAGCGGGGAGCTGTTTTTT.

Details on this clonotype: One base away lies a much larger clone, so this may be a sequencing read error. The rearrangement uses TRBV19 and TRBJ2-5; 8 bases line up with TRBD2. V lost 5 bases, J lost 9 bases, and 14 bases stayed unmatched. There are 15 residues in the CDR3. Germline CDR1 reads LNHDA; CDR2 reads SQIVND (reference sequence). The CDR3 DNA reads as TGTGCCAGTAGTCCAAGCCACAGGGTGCGGGAGGCCCAGTACTTC. This codes for CASSPSHRVREAQYF.

The chain couples TRBV15 to TRBJ2-5, with unresolved D. The CDR3 extends over 13 amino acids. The V and J ends lost 2 bases and 2 bases respectively, with 6 bases between them. Germline loops: CDR1 LNHNV, CDR2 YYDKDF (reference sequence). The CDR3 spells CATSRSTQETQYF. CDR3 bases: TGTGCCACCAGCAGATCCACACAAGAGACCCAGTACTTC.

J is TRBJ1-1 and V is TRBV5-1; 9 nucleotides agree with TRBD1. This CDR3 comprises 16 residues. The V gene's germline CDR1 is SGHRS and CDR2 YFSETQ. The ends lost 5 bases at V and 1 base at J; junction bases unmatched: 9. DNA of the CDR3: TGCGCCAGCAGATTGTTTACAGGGGGCCCGAACACTGAAGCTTTCTTT. It encodes CASRLFTGGPNTEAFF.

The V and J genes are TRBV2 and TRBJ2-3; no clear D gene. V shed 6 bases and J shed 6 bases, with 16 bases lying between them. CDR1 SNHLY and CDR2 FYNNEI come from the germline V gene. This CDR3 comprises 14 residues. CDR3 protein: CASSPDGRTDTQYF. The CDR3, as DNA: TGTGCCAGCAGCCCGGACGGACGAACCGATACGCAGTATTTT.